What follows are 26 T cell receptor beta chains derived from one specimen sequenced in a study of shared clonotypes between healthy human individuals. TCRdb keeps only in-frame clones here, not all; method: immunoSEQ multiplex PCR. The sample yields roughly 2,500,000 clones, 93% seen once. Sequencing was carried out using naive CD4+ T cells from PBMCs. The subset: CD45RA+ positively selected. The receptor set was obtained from a man aged 18 to 29 in good health. Some clones in this sample may be carry-over from other donors' samples.

This chain joins TRBV27 and TRBJ2-3, with D hard to call. Per the germline V gene, CDR1 is MNHEY and CDR2 is SMNVEV (reference sequence). Trimming left V 4 bases short and J 2 bases short, with 7 bases between. The CDR3 length is 13 residues. CDR3 coding DNA: TGTGCCAGCAGTTCGAGGAACACAGATACGCAGTATTTT. Protein: CASSSRNTDTQYF.

V usage is TRBV27 and J usage is TRBJ2-1; 7 bases fit TRBD2. The V gene end was trimmed by 4 bases and the J gene end by 3 bases; junction bases not matched to a gene: 3. Germline CDR1 is MNHEY and CDR2 is SMNVEV (reference sequence). The CDR3 has 14 amino acids. As DNA, the CDR3 is TGTGCCAGCAGTTCTCGGGACTACTACAATGAGCAGTTCTTC. As protein: CASSSRDYYNEQFF.

As DNA, the CDR3 is TGTGCCATCACTATGGGACACCTAATCGACTATGGCTACACCTTC. This codes for CAITMGHLIDYGYTF. V is TRBV10-3 and J is TRBJ1-2; a weak D match, TRBD1 (6 bases). The ends were cut back, 7 bases at V and 3 bases at J, with 18 bases in the middle. The CDR3 sequence is 15 residues long. The germline gives CDR1 ENHRY, CDR2 SYGVKD.

This clone was seen once. The chain carries TRBV2 and TRBJ2-7; D not resolved. Germline V lookup: CDR1 SNHLY, CDR2 FYNNEI. The CDR3 is 15 residues long. Trimming took off 5 bases at V and 3 bases at J, with 17 bases between the two ends. CDR3 sequence reads: CASSILRQASYEQYF. The CDR3 coding sequence is TGTGCCAGCAGTATCTTGAGGCAGGCTAGCTACGAGCAGTACTTC. Full variable domain (outside the CDR3, taken from reference TRBV2 and TRBJ2-7): EPEVTQTPSHQVTQMGQEVILRCVPISNHLYFYWYRQILGQKVEFLVSFYNNEISEKSEIFDDQFSVERPDGSNFTLKIRSTKLEDSAMYFCASSILRQASYEQYFGPGTRLTVT.

The V and J genes are TRBV28 and TRBJ2-3, with D perhaps TRBD1 (6 bases). From germline, CDR1 is MDHEN and CDR2 SYDVKM. CDR3 size: 15 residues. V was clipped by 5 bases and J by 6 bases, with 18 bases between them. The chain's CDR3 is CASSPGPDSRDTQYF. The CDR3 DNA reads TGTGCCAGCAGTCCCGGACCGGACAGCCGCGATACGCAGTATTTT.

This clone was observed a single time. V usage is TRBV29-1 and J usage is TRBJ2-3; tentatively, D is TRBD2 (6 bases). Trimming took off 3 bases at V and 0 bases at J, with 13 bases between the two ends. The germline V gene has CDR1 SQVTM and CDR2 ANQGSEA. The CDR3 has 15 amino acids. The CDR3 DNA reads as TGCAGCGTTGACCGCCGCGGGACTAGCACAGATACGCAGTATTTT. Translation: CSVDRRGTSTDTQYF.

The rearrangement uses TRBV5-1 and TRBJ2-7, with 9 bases identical to TRBD1. CDR1 is SGHRS and CDR2 is YFSETQ in the germline V gene. The V segment lost 4 bases and the J segment 7 bases; nucleotides outside the gene matches: 6. The CDR3 runs to 13 residues. CDR3 sequence reads: CASSDTGGLEQYF. The CDR3 DNA sequence: TGCGCCAGCAGCGATACAGGGGGCCTGGAGCAGTACTTC.

The chain recombines TRBV7-9 with TRBJ1-1, with D perhaps matching TRBD1 (5 bases). This CDR3 contains 15 residues. The germline V gene has CDR1 SEHNR and CDR2 FQNEAQ (reference sequence). The V end was cut by 1 base, the J end by 4 bases, with 13 bases between. In DNA form, the CDR3 reads TGTGCCAGCAGCTTAGGGGGTCAGGGCGGCACTGAAGCTTTCTTT. The encoded protein is CASSLGGQGGTEAFF.

The chain recombines TRBV5-4 with TRBJ1-1; TRBD1 agrees at 7 bases. The germline V gene has CDR1 SGHNT and CDR2 YYREEE (reference sequence). V lost 3 bases to trimming and J lost 4 bases; unmatched junction nucleotides: 15. The CDR3 extends over 17 amino acids. Here the CDR3 DNA reads TGTGCCAGCAGCTCCACCGGGACAGTTGATTTTGTCACTGAAGCTTTCTTT. Protein sequence: CASSSTGTVDFVTEAFF.

The CDR3 region has the DNA TGTGCCAGCAGCGTAGACGGTCGGCTGTACCCGCCAGATACGCAGTATTTT. This gives the protein CASSVDGRLYPPDTQYF. The rearrangement links TRBV9 to TRBJ2-3; D is unresolved. CDR1 and CDR2 (germline): SGDLS, YYNGEE. The CDR3 extends over 17 amino acids. V was clipped by 0 bases and J by 4 bases, with 18 bases between them.

This chain joins TRBV2 and TRBJ1-5, with D unclear. The germline V gene has CDR1 SNHLY and CDR2 FYNNEI. The CDR3 sequence is 15 residues long. V lost 2 bases, J lost 2 bases, and 10 bases lay in between. The chain's CDR3 is CASSEFVVGNQPQHF. CDR3 bases: TGTGCCAGCAGTGAATTTGTGGTCGGCAATCAGCCCCAGCATTTT.

The rearrangement joins TRBV19 to TRBJ2-3; 8 bases fit TRBD1. CDR1 is LNHDA, CDR2 SQIVND, per germline (reference sequence). This CDR3 has 17 residues. After removal of 5 bases from V and 0 bases from J, the junction contained 10 bases not matched to a gene. In DNA form, the CDR3 reads TGTGCCAGTAGTCTCCAGGACAGGGCCGGGAGCACAGATACGCAGTATTTT. Its translation: CASSLQDRAGSTDTQYF. Using reference TRBV19 and TRBJ2-3 for the parts outside the CDR3, the full variable domain is DGGITQSPKYLFRKEGQNVTLSCEQNLNHDAMYWYRQDPGQGLRLIYYSQIVNDFQKGDIAEGYSVSREKKESFPLTVTSAQKNPTAFYLCASSLQDRAGSTDTQYFGPGTRLTVL.

The chain joins TRBV7-2 to TRBJ2-5, with TRBD2 matching over 10 bases. Losses at the gene ends were 5 bases for V and 4 bases for J; bases not matched to a gene: 10. Germline CDR1 and CDR2: SGHTA and FQGNSA. This CDR3 is 16 amino acids long. CDR3 sequence (DNA): TGTGCCAGCAGCCAGTCCCTAGCGGGGGCCGTAGAGACCCAGTACTTC. This sequence encodes CASSQSLAGAVETQYF.

A note on this clone: Other DNA sequences in this sample translate to the same CDR3. The chain recombines TRBV18 with TRBJ2-1; the D is unclear. V was clipped by 5 bases and J by 10 bases, with 12 bases between them. The CDR3 loop spans 12 amino acids. Germline loops: CDR1 KGHSH, CDR2 LQKENI. CDR3 sequence: CASSAVGGEQFF. The CDR3 DNA follows: TGTGCCAGCTCAGCCGTCGGTGGGGAGCAGTTCTTC.

The rearrangement joins TRBV19 to TRBJ1-6; no clear D. The V gene's germline CDR1 is LNHDA and CDR2 SQIVND (reference sequence). The length of the CDR3 is 13 residues. V lost 3 bases and J 7 bases, leaving 7 bases between the germline ends. For the CDR3, the DNA is TGTGCCAGTAGTATCGCGCTGAATTCACCCCTCCACTTT. This translates into CASSIALNSPLHF.

The chain recombines TRBV5-1 with TRBJ1-4, with 9 bases fitting TRBD1. CDR3 length: 18 residues. The junction had 10 bases not matched to a gene; V was cut back by 1 base and J by 3 bases. Germline CDR1 and CDR2: SGHRS and YFSETQ. This CDR3 reads CASSLIWTGASANEKLFF. Written as DNA, the CDR3 is TGCGCCAGCAGCTTGATATGGACAGGGGCCTCGGCTAATGAAAAACTGTTTTTT.

J is TRBJ2-7 and V is TRBV15; 9 positions match TRBD2. From germline, CDR1 is LNHNV and CDR2 YYDKDF (reference sequence). Trimming at V came to 1 base and at J to 6 bases, leaving 7 bases not matched to a gene. This CDR3 has 15 residues. CDR3 sequence: CATSRGGSGSREQYF. CDR3 in DNA: TGTGCCACCAGCAGAGGTGGTAGCGGGAGCCGCGAGCAGTACTTC.

The chain carries TRBV9 and TRBJ2-1; D gene uncertain. Germline V CDR1 and CDR2: SGDLS, YYNGEE. There are 15 residues in the CDR3. V was cut by 0 bases and J by 4 bases, with 11 bases left in between. CDR3 sequence: CASSVAPRPYNEQFF. CDR3 nucleotides: TGTGCCAGCAGCGTAGCCCCGAGACCTTACAATGAGCAGTTCTTC. Full variable domain (outside the CDR3, taken from reference TRBV9 and TRBJ2-1): DSGVTQTPKHLITATGQRVTLRCSPRSGDLSVYWYQQSLDQGLQFLIQYYNGEERAKGNILERFSAQQFPDLHSELNLSSLELGDSALYFCASSVAPRPYNEQFFGPGTRLTVL.

The V and J genes are TRBV28 and TRBJ2-3, with TRBD1 matching 7 bases. Germline V lookup: CDR1 MDHEN, CDR2 SYDVKM. Germline trimming cut 3 bases from V and 0 bases from J; bases unmatched to any gene: 12. This CDR3 has 18 residues. The CDR3 loop is CASSLRQGRKTSTDTQYF. The CDR3 coding sequence is TGTGCCAGCAGTTTGAGACAGGGCCGTAAGACTAGCACAGATACGCAGTATTTT.

This clone has a single count. The same CDR3 arises from other DNA sequences in this sample as well. V gene TRBV5-1 combines with J gene TRBJ1-1; 7 bases line up with TRBD1. This CDR3 is built from 14 residues. Germline V gives CDR1 SGHRS, CDR2 YFSETQ. V lost 3 bases to trimming and J lost 2 bases; unmatched junction nucleotides: 4. The CDR3 DNA sequence: TGCGCCAGCAGCTCTGACAGGGTTAACACTGAAGCTTTCTTT. It is translated as CASSSDRVNTEAFF.

On this clone itself: Different DNA sequences within this sample yield the same CDR3. This rearrangement joins TRBV5-1 to TRBJ2-5, with TRBD2 matching over 15 bases. The CDR3 consists of 16 residues. Germline assignment: CDR1 SGHRS and CDR2 YFSETQ. Losses at the gene ends were 4 bases for V and 1 base for J; bases not matched to a gene: 2. Here the CDR3 DNA reads TGCGCCAGCAGCAGGACTAGCGGGAGGGGCCAAGAGACCCAGTACTTC. It specifies CASSRTSGRGQETQYF. Based on the CDR3 plus reference TRBV5-1 and TRBJ2-5, the full variable domain is KAGVTQTPRYLIKTRGQQVTLSCSPISGHRSVSWYQQTPGQGLQFLFEYFSETQRNKGNFPGRFSGRQFSNSRSEMNVSTLELGDSALYLCASSRTSGRGQETQYFGPGTRLLVL.

This chain joins TRBV7-9 and TRBJ1-4; TRBD1 aligns across 8 bases. Germline V gene data show CDR1 as SEHNR and CDR2 as FQNEAQ (reference sequence). CDR3 size: 17 residues. With 4 bases clipped from V and 0 bases from J, the junction kept 7 bases outside the gene matches. This CDR3 is CASSYGTGLATNEKLFF. CDR3 nucleotides: TGTGCCAGCAGCTACGGGACAGGCCTTGCAACTAATGAAAAACTGTTTTTT. The entire variable domain, with the rest obtained from reference TRBV7-9 and TRBJ1-4, is as follows: DTGVSQNPRHKITKRGQNVTFRCDPISEHNRLYWYRQTLGQGPEFLTYFQNEAQLEKSRLLSDRFSAERPKGSFSTLEIQRTEQGDSAMYLCASSYGTGLATNEKLFFGSGTQLSVL.

With respect to this clone: In the same sample, other DNA sequences code for this CDR3. The rearrangement uses TRBV5-1 and TRBJ2-5; TRBD2 is a possible D gene (6 bases). The CDR3 has 13 residues. CDR1 is SGHRS and CDR2 is YFSETQ in the germline V gene. V was shortened by 2 bases and J by 4 bases, with 9 bases between the two germline ends. DNA for the CDR3: TGCGCCAGCAGCTTAGCCGGGGGAGAGACCCAGTACTTC. Protein: CASSLAGGETQYF. Full variable domain (missing parts from reference TRBV5-1 and TRBJ2-5): KAGVTQTPRYLIKTRGQQVTLSCSPISGHRSVSWYQQTPGQGLQFLFEYFSETQRNKGNFPGRFSGRQFSNSRSEMNVSTLELGDSALYLCASSLAGGETQYFGPGTRLLVL.

V gene TRBV25-1 combines with J gene TRBJ1-3; D perhaps matches TRBD1 (6 bases). The length of the CDR3 is 15 residues. V was trimmed by 3 bases and J by 3 bases, leaving 12 bases between them. Per germline, CDR1 MGHDK and CDR2 SYGVNS. CDR3 sequence (DNA): TGTGCCAGCAGTGATCGGACAGATTATGGAAACACCATATATTTT. Protein product: CASSDRTDYGNTIYF. The whole variable domain, filled in from reference TRBV25-1 and TRBJ1-3, reads EADIYQTPRYLVIGTGKKITLECSQTMGHDKMYWYQQDPGMELHLIHYSYGVNSTEKGDLSSESTVSRIRTEHFPLTLESARPSHTSQYLCASSDRTDYGNTIYFGEGSWLTVV.

The chain uses TRBV11-2 and TRBJ1-1; TRBD1 might be the D (6 bases). The length of the CDR3 is 14 residues. Germline V gene sequence: CDR1 SGHAT, CDR2 FQNNGV. With 6 bases removed from V and 5 bases from J, the gap between germline ends came to 16 bases. CDR3 in amino acids: CASRHPGRGTEAFF. CDR3 coding DNA: TGTGCCAGCAGACACCCAGGAAGGGGGACTGAAGCTTTCTTT.

This clone occurred a few times. The V call is TRBV30, the J call TRBJ1-1; a possible D gene is TRBD1 (6 bases). The CDR3 has 14 amino acids. The V end lost 5 bases, the J end lost 1 base, and 14 bases lay between the germline ends. From germline, CDR1 is GTSNPN and CDR2 SVGIG (reference sequence). CDR3 DNA: TGTGCCTGGGGCCCAGGGACACCGAACACTGAAGCTTTCTTT. Protein product: CAWGPGTPNTEAFF. Combining the CDR3 with reference TRBV30 and TRBJ1-1 gives the whole variable domain SQTIHQWPATLVQPVGSPLSLECTVEGTSNPNLYWYRQAAGRGLQLLFYSVGIGQISSEVPQNLSASRPQDRQFILSSKKLLLSDSGFYLCAWGPGTPNTEAFFGQGTRLTVV.